This T cell receptor beta chain was obtained from a study of T cell responses to AZD1222 COVID-19 vaccine (dated by TCRdb to 2020 to 2022). Regarding the complete study: A total of approximately 240 trial participants underwent TCR sequencing, of whom 200 to 220 had received two doses of AZD1222 and around 25 had received two doses of the MenACWY control vaccine. Trial participants were enrolled by age into 18-55, 56-69 and 70-plus year subgroups, with 148, 28 and 57 TCR-sequenced participants respectively.

General conclusions and limits of the study: Because no samples from the day 14 peak response were available, repertoires could be characterized only after the peak T cell response. In the small 56-69-year group, the increase in depth fell short of significance, most likely because of low power. CD4 TCRs associated with the vaccine covered the entire spike protein, and the dominant responses were in regions 160-218 and 743-854. Conclusions about previously exposed vaccinees are limited, since just a handful of AZD1222 recipients were seropositive for SARS-CoV-2 at baseline. Epitopes outside the regions mutated in the B.1.351 and B.1.1.7 variants were reportedly recognized by nearly half of the unique spike-specific TCRs. Participants were mostly white British and included more females than males, and it was suggested by the authors that clonal diversity may have been underestimated. A significant rise in spike-specific TCR breadth and depth was observed after two AZD1222 doses relative to day 0 and relative to MenACWY recipients.

The CDR3 regions of human TCRbeta chains were analyzed by immunosequencing. Concerning the study's data processing: Repertoire TCRs were checked for matches against a reference library of SARS-CoV-2-specific TCRs that had been generated using the MIRA antigen-specificity platform. Breadth was defined as the fraction of unique TCRs that were SARS-CoV-2-associated. Depth was defined as the fraction of total T cells that were SARS-CoV-2-associated. Each spike-specific TCR was assigned to its reactive spike region and to a CD4 or CD8 class using the MIRA data. Log10-transformed breadth and depth values were compared by one-way ANOVA with Sidak's multiple comparisons tests. The source is immuneACCESS, and TCRdb retained only in-frame sequences with V and J called. Part of the clones is not carried over; for the studies checked, unresolved V genes explain less than half of this, and the remainder is unexplained. V and J calls plus clone size are reproduced from that table; the DNA served to infer D and trimming. For this sample the table gives about 89,000 clones, of which about nine tenths were detected only once. The top ten constitute 5% to 6.5% of the sample.

This specimen's time point label, interpreted: about 28 days (+/-7) after the second vaccine dose. AZD1222 recipients given second doses at about 4 weeks or at about 12 weeks were pooled, since spike-specific TCR depth and breadth were not found to differ between the two schedules. Vaccinee samples came from UK trials COV001 and COV002, including a single-blind randomized controlled phase 2/3 trial of AZD1222 (ChAdOx1 nCoV-19) in healthy adults. Trial participant PBMC samples were collected at day 0 and day 28 after the second dose for TCRbeta chain sequencing. A distance of 15 bases separates the germline ends of V and J, which lose 7 bases and 8 bases respectively. Reading from cysteine to phenylalanine, the CDR3 counts 13 amino acids. Kept here is only the CDR3 DNA, which spans 39 bases and is read in frame from base 1. CDR1 and CDR2, looked up from the germline V gene (reference sequence), are LNHDA and SQIVND.

Points on this clone: Its antigen is still unknown. No much larger clone exists at a distance of one base, and base qualities are not known.

This sequence originates from an adult who received the AZD1222 COVID-19 vaccine. The rearranged chain carries TRBV19 and TRBJ2-1; possibly the D gene is TRBD1, per 6 matching bases. The sequenced sample was peripheral blood, obtained 28 days after the second AZD1222 dose. The sequenced DNA is TGTGCCAGTACCACAGGGACCCCCGATGAGCAGTTCTTC. Its protein reads: CASTTGTPDEQFF.